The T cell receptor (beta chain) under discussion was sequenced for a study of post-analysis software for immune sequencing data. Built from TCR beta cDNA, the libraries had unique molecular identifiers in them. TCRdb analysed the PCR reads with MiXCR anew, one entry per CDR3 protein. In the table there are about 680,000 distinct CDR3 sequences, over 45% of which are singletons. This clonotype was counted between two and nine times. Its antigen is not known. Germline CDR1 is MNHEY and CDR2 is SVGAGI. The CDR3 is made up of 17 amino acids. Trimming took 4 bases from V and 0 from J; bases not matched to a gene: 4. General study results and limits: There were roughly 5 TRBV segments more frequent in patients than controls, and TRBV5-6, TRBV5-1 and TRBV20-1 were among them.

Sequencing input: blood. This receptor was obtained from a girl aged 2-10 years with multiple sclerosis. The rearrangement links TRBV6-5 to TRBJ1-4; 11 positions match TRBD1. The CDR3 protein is CASSSPGQGATNEKLFF. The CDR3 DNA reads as TGTGCCAGCAGTTCTCCGGGACAGGGGGCAACTAATGAAAAACTGTTTTTT.